Listed below are T cell receptor beta chains from one sample, sequenced in a study of cytomegalovirus exposure and HLA in healthy donors. TCRdb's table, derived via immunoSEQ multiplex PCR, lists solely in-frame clones and lacks some. This table has roughly 100,000 clones, about 70% appearing once. Specimen: PBMCs. These receptors were taken from a man aged 25-40 years in good health and CMV-seronegative. Both conserved end residues are part of each CDR3. The order of the fields is J gene, clone size, V gene, D gene, CDR3 protein, CDR3 DNA. The D gene is left open where the match is weak. Some rows have no size entry. The others give once, few or many, or a class for an expanded clone.

TRBJ1-2,.,TRBV6-6,.,CASSYSGGDGYTF,TGTGCCAGCAGTTACTCAGGCGGTGATGGCTACACCTTC
TRBJ1-3,few,TRBV19,.,CASSTRQASGNTIYF,TGTGCCAGTAGTACAAGACAAGCCTCTGGAAACACCATATATTTT
TRBJ1-1,.,TRBV15,.,CATSPKNTEAFF,TGTGCCACCAGTCCCAAGAACACTGAAGCTTTCTTT
TRBJ2-2,medium-sized,TRBV19,TRBD2,CASRREKAGELFF,TGTGCCAGTAGGCGGGAGAAGGCCGGGGAGCTGTTTTTT
TRBJ2-5,.,TRBV6-1,TRBD1,CASSERWSGQGGTGAQYF,TGTGCCAGCAGTGAAAGGTGGAGCGGACAGGGGGGAACGGGTGCGCAGTACTTC
TRBJ2-7,few,TRBV28,TRBD2,CASTGGTSGSSYEQYF,TGTGCCAGCACTGGGGGGACTAGCGGGAGCTCCTACGAGCAGTACTTC
TRBJ2-5,.,TRBV19,TRBD1,CASRTTTGGTVQYF,TGTGCCAGTAGGACGACGACAGGGGGCACGGTGCAGTACTTC
TRBJ2-1,few,TRBV6-6,TRBD1,CASSYADRGRFF,TGTGCCAGCAGTTACGCCGACAGGGGACGATTCTTC
TRBJ2-1,.,TRBV7-9,.,CASSFSLSSYNEQFF,TGTGCCAGCAGCTTTTCTTTGAGCTCCTACAATGAGCAGTTCTTC
TRBJ2-7,few,TRBV7-9,TRBD2,CASSQTSGASYEQYF,TGTGCCAGCAGCCAGACTAGCGGAGCCTCCTACGAGCAGTACTTC
TRBJ2-7,.,TRBV5-4,.,CASSLDRSHEQYF,TGTGCCAGCAGCTTGGACAGGTCTCACGAGCAGTACTTC
TRBJ1-1,.,TRBV5-5,.,CASSPGGQATEAFF,TGTGCCAGCAGCCCGGGGGGGCAGGCCACTGAAGCTTTCTTT
TRBJ1-4,.,TRBV4-3,.,CASSQDLGRLNEKLFF,TGCGCCAGCAGCCAAGATCTAGGGAGGCTGAATGAAAAACTGTTTTTT
TRBJ2-1,.,TRBV5-1,TRBD2,CASSSGLAGGEYNEQFF,TGCGCCAGCAGCTCAGGACTAGCGGGAGGGGAGTACAATGAGCAGTTCTTC
TRBJ2-3,.,TRBV11-2,TRBD2,CASSFTSGGRTDTQYF,TGTGCCAGCAGCTTCACTAGCGGGGGTAGAACAGATACGCAGTATTTT
TRBJ2-1,.,TRBV9,TRBD2,CASSRASGTNEQFF,TGTGCCAGCAGTCGGGCTAGCGGGACCAATGAGCAGTTCTTC
TRBJ2-1,.,TRBV10-3,TRBD2,CAISPSGTYNEQFF,TGTGCCATCAGCCCTAGCGGTACGTACAATGAGCAGTTCTTC
TRBJ2-7,once,TRBV27,.,CASSTGPDLPMGQYF,TGTGCCAGCAGTACCGGCCCCGACTTACCGATGGGGCAGTACTTC
TRBJ2-1,.,TRBV19,TRBD1,CASTGTGKGNEQLF,TGTGCCAGCACCGGGACAGGGAAGGGGAATGAGCAGCTCTTC
TRBJ2-2,.,TRBV27,TRBD1,CASSFWTGGTGELFF,TGTGCCAGCAGTTTTTGGACAGGGGGGACCGGGGAGCTGTTTTTT
TRBJ1-4,.,TRBV7-2,.,CASSLNLNEKLFF,TGTGCCAGCAGCTTAAATCTCAATGAAAAACTGTTTTTT
TRBJ2-7,few,TRBV7-2,TRBD1,CASSPIPGQRGEQYF,TGTGCCAGCAGCCCCATCCCGGGACAGAGGGGCGAGCAGTACTTC
TRBJ2-7,.,TRBV29-1,TRBD1,CSVSDPGTGNKQYF,TGCAGCGTTTCAGACCCCGGGACAGGCAACAAGCAGTACTTC
TRBJ2-2,few,TRBV15,TRBD1,CATSRSRTGVLSGELFF,TGTGCCACCAGCAGATCCCGGACAGGGGTGTTATCCGGGGAGCTGTTTTTT
TRBJ2-2,.,TRBV30,TRBD2,CASRAGENTGELFF,TGTGCCTCCAGGGCGGGAGAGAACACCGGGGAGCTGTTTTTT
TRBJ2-6,.,TRBV2,TRBD1,CASSRGQGATGANVLTF,TGTGCCAGCAGTAGGGGGCAGGGGGCGACTGGGGCCAACGTCCTGACTTTC
TRBJ2-7,.,TRBV7-8,.,CASSPYRFRAGQELYEQYF,TGTGCCAGCAGTCCGTACCGCTTCCGAGCGGGACAGGAGCTCTATGAGCAGTACTTC
TRBJ2-1,once,TRBV13,TRBD2,CASSSKTSGSPRNNEQFF,TGTGCCAGCAGCTCGAAGACTAGCGGATCTCCGCGTAACAATGAGCAGTTCTTC
TRBJ1-2,once,TRBV6-1,TRBD1,CASSQTGYYGYTF,TGTGCCAGCAGCCAGACAGGGTACTATGGCTACACCTTC
TRBJ2-3,.,TRBV5-4,TRBD2,CASSSSGLRTDTQYF,TGTGCCAGCAGCTCGTCGGGACTACGCACAGATACGCAGTATTTT
TRBJ2-5,.,TRBV28,.,CASSKETQYF,TGTGCCAGCAGCAAAGAGACCCAGTACTTC
TRBJ2-1,few,TRBV6-4,TRBD2,CASSVLAGYNEQFF,TGTGCCAGCAGCGTACTAGCGGGCTACAATGAGCAGTTCTTC
TRBJ2-4,.,TRBV14,.,CASRRTGDGNIQYF,TGTGCCAGCAGGAGGACGGGAGATGGAAACATTCAGTACTTC
TRBJ2-2,.,TRBV4-3,.,CASSQVSDTGELFF,TGCGCCAGCAGCCAAGTCTCGGACACCGGGGAGCTGTTTTTT
TRBJ2-7,once,TRBV27,TRBD1,CASSPVTGGGAYEQYF,TGTGCCAGCAGTCCCGTTACAGGGGGCGGGGCGTACGAGCAGTACTTC
TRBJ1-4,few,TRBV7-9,.,CASSLGRTNEKLFF,TGTGCCAGCAGCTTGGGCAGAACTAATGAAAAACTGTTTTTT
TRBJ1-2,.,TRBV6-5,.,CASSYFPDSQPYGYTF,TGTGCCAGCAGTTATTTTCCGGACAGTCAGCCATATGGCTACACCTTC
TRBJ2-1,.,TRBV7-3,TRBD2,CASSKTGTSGPYNEQFF,TGTGCCAGCAGCAAGACCGGGACTAGCGGCCCTTATAATGAGCAGTTCTTC
TRBJ2-1,.,TRBV5-6,.,CASSYTTRDLGFSEQFF,TGTGCCAGCAGTTATACGACCCGGGACTTGGGGTTTTCGGAGCAGTTCTTC
TRBJ2-3,.,TRBV20-1,TRBD2,CSSRGGDTQYF,TGCAGCTCCCGCGGGGGTGATACGCAGTATTTT
TRBJ2-5,.,TRBV29-1,.,CSVEQQETQYF,TGCAGCGTTGAACAGCAAGAGACCCAGTACTTC
TRBJ1-5,once,TRBV30,.,CAWSGRLGRQPQHF,TGTGCCTGGAGTGGCCGGCTTGGGAGGCAGCCCCAGCATTTT
TRBJ2-3,.,TRBV25-1,.,CASSEFRGSADTQYF,TGTGCCAGCAGTGAATTCAGGGGTAGCGCAGATACGCAGTATTTT
TRBJ2-7,.,TRBV27,TRBD1,CASSSGQGASGQFEQYF,TGTGCCAGCAGCTCGGGACAGGGGGCTTCAGGACAGTTCGAGCAGTACTTC
TRBJ1-1,once,TRBV5-1,TRBD1,CASSIDRGLTEAFF,TGCGCCAGCAGCATCGACAGGGGTTTAACTGAAGCTTTCTTT
TRBJ1-2,once,TRBV6-1,.,CASSLKQGNYGYTF,TGTGCCAGCAGTTTGAAACAGGGAAACTATGGCTACACCTTC
TRBJ1-1,.,TRBV19,TRBD1,CASLLTGDWFTEAFF,TGTGCCAGCCTTCTTACAGGGGATTGGTTCACTGAAGCTTTCTTT
TRBJ2-5,.,TRBV6-4,TRBD2,CASEGLAGGLQETQYF,TGTGCCAGCGAGGGACTAGCGGGAGGCCTCCAAGAGACCCAGTACTTC
TRBJ2-1,.,TRBV4-2,TRBD1,CASRQQGYEQFF,TGTGCCAGCAGGCAACAGGGGTATGAGCAGTTCTTC
TRBJ2-7,.,TRBV9,TRBD1,CASSAGQGANEQYF,TGTGCCAGCAGCGCGGGACAGGGGGCCAACGAGCAGTACTTC